This paragraph covers one T cell receptor (beta chain) sequence. Its target antigen remains unknown. No base-level quality is on record; no much larger clone is a single base apart. In addition, sequencing in three donor pairs included unstimulated CD8+ effector memory subsets alongside CD4+ naive, CD8+ naive, CD8+ TEMRA and CD4+ memory subsets. TCRbeta CDR3 sequencing was performed on sorted unstimulated T cells and on proliferating T cells recovered from mixed lymphocyte reactions. Fresh whole blood from over 8 HLA-typed healthy donors was used to isolate PBMCs. The protocol used for the library was the immunoSEQ multiplex PCR assay. Roughly 100,000 TCR templates per sample were assayed on the deep sequencing platform. Genomic DNA extracted from sorted T cells was the material used for TCRbeta CDR3 sequencing. On the authors' methods: The R programming language was used for clonal analysis of the TCRbeta CDR3 data. Alloreactive CD4+ and CD8+ clones were defined by comparing unstimulated samples with post-reaction CFSE-low samples. Regulatory or non-regulatory origin of alloreactive CD4+ clones was assigned by matching sequences to the sorted unstimulated Treg and non-Treg repertoires. TCRdb took over this immuneACCESS table, retaining in-frame rearrangements with V and J assigned. Such tables are incomplete; in checked studies, under half of the missing clones stem from an unresolved V gene, and the remainder is unexplained. V and J calls and clone size follow that table, whereas D and trimming were derived from the DNA. The table for this sample lists some 53,000 clones; 95% to 97% of them were counted only once. Around 0.64% of the sample is taken by the ten largest.

Here V drops 7 bases and J drops 6 bases, and the junction holds 6 bases not matched to any gene. From its cysteine to its phenylalanine, the CDR3 spans 12 amino acids. Only the CDR3 DNA is retained, 36 bases long and in frame from the first base. This sample was taken from a study of siplizumab effects on memory and regulatory T cells (dated by TCRdb to the late 2010s). For the study in its entirety: The study examined how the anti-CD2 antibody siplizumab affects alloreactive T-cell subsets in allogeneic mixed lymphocyte reactions built from human PBMCs.

What the work shows at the level of the full study, not this receptor alone: Unstimulated naive T cells appeared to be more diverse than memory T cells, and naive cells seemed to make a substantial contribution to the alloresponse. Roughly 80-96% of proliferating CD4+ or CD8+ clones could not be assigned a naive or memory phenotype. Whether proliferating Tregs from siplizumab cultures were suppressive was not functionally confirmed. Because sequences at frequencies below about 10^-5 were poorly captured, only a minor fraction of alloreactive clones could be mapped back to unstimulated subsets. The cumulative frequency of alloreactive sequences that could be traced back to unstimulated CD4+ memory T cells was significantly reduced by siplizumab. In reactions with siplizumab, an average of approximately 70% of mappable alloreactive CD4+ clones were Treg-derived, compared with 25% to 30% in control reactions.

The sequence was obtained from a human donor in good health. The sequenced sample was naive CD4+ T cells sorted from blood. In light of the paper, this sample's cell subset or site label describes: unstimulated naive T cells. The sequence is built from TRBV23-1 and TRBJ2-7, and 7 bases in between align with TRBD2. TRBV23-1 is identified as an open reading frame with a role that is uncertain. The CDR3 protein sequence reads: CASTTGGREQYF. The nucleotide sequence reads TGCGCCAGCACCACGGGAGGCCGCGAGCAGTACTTC.